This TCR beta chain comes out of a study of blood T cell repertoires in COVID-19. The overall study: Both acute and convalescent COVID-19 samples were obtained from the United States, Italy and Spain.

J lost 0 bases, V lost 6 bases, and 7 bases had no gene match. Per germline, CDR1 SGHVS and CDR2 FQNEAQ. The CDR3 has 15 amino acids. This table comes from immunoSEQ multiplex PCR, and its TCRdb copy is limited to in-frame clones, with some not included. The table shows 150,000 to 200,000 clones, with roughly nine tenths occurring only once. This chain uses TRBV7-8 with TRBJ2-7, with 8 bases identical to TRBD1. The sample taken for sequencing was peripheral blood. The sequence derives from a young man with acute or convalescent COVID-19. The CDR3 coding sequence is TGTGCCAGCAGACGAGACAGGGGACCCTCCTACGAGCAGTACGTC. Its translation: CASRRDRGPSYEQYV.